Sequencing of this T cell receptor (beta chain) was carried out in a study of T cells in Graves' hyperthyroidism and ophthalmopathy. Notes on the study in general: A model of 13 V-J features distinguished ophthalmopathy from stable hyperthyroidism.

The CDR3 loop spans 14 amino acids. Germline CDR1 DFQATT, CDR2 SNEGSKA (reference sequence). Trimming pared 3 bases from V and 4 bases from J, leaving 13 bases between. TCR beta CDR3 sequences were amplified from RNA transcripts. In the first-round RT-PCR of the TCR CDR3, the HTBI primer set was used. One entry per CDR3 protein results from TCRdb running MiXCR on the multiplex PCR reads. The profile covers some 620,000 distinct CDR3 sequences, with around 15% appearing a single time and less than 4.5% taken by the ten largest. In its sample, this clonotype was seen once. The antigen remains unidentified. The conserved final phenylalanine or tryptophan is absent from the CDR3, which likely points to a read error.

This chain uses TRBV20-1 with TRBJ2-1; D tentatively fits TRBD1 or TRBD2 (5 bases each). This receptor was taken from a woman aged 25-40 years with Graves' hyperthyroidism. Input material: blood. The CDR3, as DNA: TGCAGTGCTAGTGGGGGAAGGGTTTACAATGAGCAGTTCCTC. Its protein product is CSASGGRVYNEQFL.